The rows below give T cell receptor beta chains drawn from one sample of a study of a mutant IDH1 vaccine in newly diagnosed glioma. No antigen has been assigned to these receptors. Only in-frame clones appear in the TCRdb table, and some are missing; sequencing was by immunoSEQ multiplex PCR. The sample carries tens of thousands of clones, 81% recorded once. The sequencing used PBMCs, collected from a glioma patient whose treatment included an IDH1 peptide vaccine. Every receptor here comes from a middle-aged man with glioma. The CDR3 runs from the conserved cysteine through the conserved F or W. The D gene is left open where the match is weak. Size is omitted from some rows. Given values are once, few, many or a class for expanded clones.

J gene: TRBJ2-7; clone size: .; V gene: TRBV19; D gene: TRBD2; CDR3 DNA: TGTGCCACCAAAGACGGGACTAGTCTCCACGAGCAGTACTTC; CDR3 protein: CATKDGTSLHEQYF
J gene: TRBJ2-3; clone size: .; V gene: TRBV6-5; D gene: .; CDR3 DNA: TGTGCCAGCGCTTCCCGGACAGCCACAGATACGCAGTATTTT; CDR3 protein: CASASRTATDTQYF
J gene: TRBJ2-1; clone size: .; V gene: TRBV14; D gene: TRBD2; CDR3 DNA: TGTACCAGCAGCCCGGGACTAGCGGGGTCCACCTACAATGAGCAGTTCTTC; CDR3 protein: CTSSPGLAGSTYNEQFF
J gene: TRBJ2-3; clone size: .; V gene: TRBV19; D gene: .; CDR3 DNA: TGTGCCAGTAGTATAGTAGGGGGTTTGTGGGCTAGCACAGATACGCAGTATTTT; CDR3 protein: CASSIVGGLWASTDTQYF
J gene: TRBJ2-3; clone size: .; V gene: TRBV7-9; D gene: TRBD2; CDR3 DNA: TGTGCCAGCAGCCGCACGGGGGGATCAGATACGCAGTATTTT; CDR3 protein: CASSRTGGSDTQYF
J gene: TRBJ2-2; clone size: .; V gene: TRBV29-1; D gene: .; CDR3 DNA: TGCAGCGTTGAAGATGATTGGGCCGCGCAGGGCCACCGGGAGCTGTTTTTT; CDR3 protein: CSVEDDWAAQGHRELFF
J gene: TRBJ1-2; clone size: .; V gene: TRBV6-5; D gene: .; CDR3 DNA: TGTGCCAGCAGTTATGGGCAGGGGTTCCCCTATGGCTACACCTTC; CDR3 protein: CASSYGQGFPYGYTF
J gene: TRBJ2-1; clone size: .; V gene: TRBV6-1; D gene: TRBD2; CDR3 DNA: TGTGCCAGCAGTGAAGGGACTAGCGGTTGGAGCTCCTACAATGAGCAGTTCTTC; CDR3 protein: CASSEGTSGWSSYNEQFF
J gene: TRBJ1-1; clone size: few; V gene: TRBV7-9; D gene: .; CDR3 DNA: TGTGCCAGCAGCTTGAGAGGAGGTCTTCGGGGCGACACTGAAGCTTTCTTT; CDR3 protein: CASSLRGGLRGDTEAFF
J gene: TRBJ1-2; clone size: .; V gene: TRBV2; D gene: .; CDR3 DNA: TGTGCCAGCAGTGCTGGGGCCGCGTTTAGGACCTTC; CDR3 protein: CASSAGAAFRTF